This TCR beta chain was recovered during a study of metastatic and nonmetastatic thyroid tumors. Notes on the study in general: Reports indicated that malignant thyroid tumors showed significantly higher TCR beta diversity than benign nodules did, in blood and tumor.

The entire patient cohort was treatment-naive prior to thyroid surgery. TCRdb re-called clones from the PCR reads using MiXCR. The sample has 60,000 or so clones, just over 4% seen once. This clone was counted at least ten times. Its specificity is unknown. The germline V gene encodes CDR1 ENHRY and CDR2 SYGVKD. The CDR3 covers 13 residues. J gave up 3 bases and V 6 bases, and 2 bases lay outside the gene matches. This TCR derives from a female donor with papillary thyroid cancer or a benign thyroid nodule (not recorded which). Some clones in this sample may be carry-over from other donors' samples. The chain links TRBV10-3 to TRBJ1-5; TRBD1 agrees at 7 bases. Material: blood. The CDR3 DNA sequence: TGTGCCATCAGCGACAGGGACAATCAGCCCCAGCATTTT. Translating gives CAISDRDNQPQHF.